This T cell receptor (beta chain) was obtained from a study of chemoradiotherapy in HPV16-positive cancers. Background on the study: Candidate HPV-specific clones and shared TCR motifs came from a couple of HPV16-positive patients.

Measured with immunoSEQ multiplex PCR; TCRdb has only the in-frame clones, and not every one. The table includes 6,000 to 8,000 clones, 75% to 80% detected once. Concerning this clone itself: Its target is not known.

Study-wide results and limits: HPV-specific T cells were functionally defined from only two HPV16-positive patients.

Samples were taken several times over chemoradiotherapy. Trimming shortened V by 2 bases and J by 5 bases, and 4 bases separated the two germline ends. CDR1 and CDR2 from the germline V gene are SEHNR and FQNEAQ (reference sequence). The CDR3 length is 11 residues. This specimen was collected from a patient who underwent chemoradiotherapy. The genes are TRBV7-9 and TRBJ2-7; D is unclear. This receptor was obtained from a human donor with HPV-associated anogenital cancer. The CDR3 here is CASSLQDEQYF. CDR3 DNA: TGTGCCAGCAGCTTACAGGACGAGCAGTACTTC. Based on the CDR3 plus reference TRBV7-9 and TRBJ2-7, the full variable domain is DTGVSQNPRHKITKRGQNVTFRCDPISEHNRLYWYRQTLGQGPEFLTYFQNEAQLEKSRLLSDRFSAERPKGSFSTLEIQRTEQGDSAMYLCASSLQDEQYFGPGTRLTVT.